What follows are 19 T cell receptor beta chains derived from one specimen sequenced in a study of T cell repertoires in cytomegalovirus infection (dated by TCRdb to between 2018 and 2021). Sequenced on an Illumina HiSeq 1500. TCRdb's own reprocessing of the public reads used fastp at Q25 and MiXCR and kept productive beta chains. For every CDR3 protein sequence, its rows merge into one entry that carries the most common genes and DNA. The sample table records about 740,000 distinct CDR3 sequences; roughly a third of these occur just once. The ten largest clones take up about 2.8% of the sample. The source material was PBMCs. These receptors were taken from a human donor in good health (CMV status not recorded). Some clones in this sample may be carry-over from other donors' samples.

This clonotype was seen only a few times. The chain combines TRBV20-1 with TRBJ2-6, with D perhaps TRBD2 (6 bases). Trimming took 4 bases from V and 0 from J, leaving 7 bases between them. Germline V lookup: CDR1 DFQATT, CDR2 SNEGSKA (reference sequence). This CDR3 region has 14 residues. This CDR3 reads CSAIGSSGANVLTF. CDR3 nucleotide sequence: TGCAGTGCTATCGGGAGCTCTGGGGCCAACGTCCTGACTTTC.

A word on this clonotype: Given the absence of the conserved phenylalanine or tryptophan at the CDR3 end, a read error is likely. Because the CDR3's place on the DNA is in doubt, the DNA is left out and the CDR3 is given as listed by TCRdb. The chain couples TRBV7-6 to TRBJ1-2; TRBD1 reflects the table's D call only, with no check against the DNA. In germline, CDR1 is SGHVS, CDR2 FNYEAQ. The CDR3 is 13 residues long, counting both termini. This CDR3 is CASSLDRVYGYTL.

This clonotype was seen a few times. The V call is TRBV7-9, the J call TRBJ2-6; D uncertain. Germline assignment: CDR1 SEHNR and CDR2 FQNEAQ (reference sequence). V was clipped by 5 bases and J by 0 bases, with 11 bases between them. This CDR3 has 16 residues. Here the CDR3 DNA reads TGTGCCAGCAGCCATCCCTCCGTCTCTGGGGCCAACGTCCTGACTTTC. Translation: CASSHPSVSGANVLTF.

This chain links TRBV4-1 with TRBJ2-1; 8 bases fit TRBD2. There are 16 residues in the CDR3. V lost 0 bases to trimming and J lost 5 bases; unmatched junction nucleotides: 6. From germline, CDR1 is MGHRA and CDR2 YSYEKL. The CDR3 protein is CASSQDGSGGHNEQFF. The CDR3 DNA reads TGCGCCAGCAGCCAAGATGGGAGCGGGGGCCACAATGAGCAGTTCTTC.

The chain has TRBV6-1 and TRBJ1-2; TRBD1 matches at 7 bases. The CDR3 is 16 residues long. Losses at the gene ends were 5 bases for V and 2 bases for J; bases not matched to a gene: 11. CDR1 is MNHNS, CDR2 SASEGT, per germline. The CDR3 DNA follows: TGTGCCAGCAGTAACCCCAGACAGGGAGGAAACTATGGCTACACCTTC. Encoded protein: CASSNPRQGGNYGYTF.

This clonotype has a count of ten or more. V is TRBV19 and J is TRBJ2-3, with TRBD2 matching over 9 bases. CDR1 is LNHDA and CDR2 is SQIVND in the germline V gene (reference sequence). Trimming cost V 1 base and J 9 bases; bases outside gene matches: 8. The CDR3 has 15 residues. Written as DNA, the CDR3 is TGTGCCAGTAGTATAGGAGGCGGGAGGGCTGACACGCAGTATTTT. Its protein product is CASSIGGGRADTQYF.

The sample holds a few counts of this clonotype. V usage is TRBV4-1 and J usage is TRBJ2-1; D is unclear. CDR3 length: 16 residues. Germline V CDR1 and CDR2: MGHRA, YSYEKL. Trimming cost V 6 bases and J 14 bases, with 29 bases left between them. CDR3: CASSLPVSRFPVTEFF. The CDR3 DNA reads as TGCGCCAGCAGTCTCCCAGTTTCAAGATTCCCAGTTACCGAGTTCTTC.

The CDR3 nucleotides read TGCGCCAGCAGCCAACTGGGACAGGGGACCTACGAGCAGTACTTC. Protein sequence: CASSQLGQGTYEQYF. The rearrangement links TRBV4-1 to TRBJ2-7; 10 bases align to TRBD1. V lost 2 bases, J lost 2 bases, and 3 bases stayed unmatched. The CDR3 is 15 amino acids. Per the germline V gene, CDR1 is MGHRA and CDR2 is YSYEKL.

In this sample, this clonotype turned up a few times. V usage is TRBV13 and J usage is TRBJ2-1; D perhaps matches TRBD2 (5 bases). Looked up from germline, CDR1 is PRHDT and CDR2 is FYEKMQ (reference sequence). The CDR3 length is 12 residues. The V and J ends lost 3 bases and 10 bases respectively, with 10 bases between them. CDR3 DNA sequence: TGTGCCAGCAGCTTCTATGGAGGCGAGCAGTTCTTC. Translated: CASSFYGGEQFF.

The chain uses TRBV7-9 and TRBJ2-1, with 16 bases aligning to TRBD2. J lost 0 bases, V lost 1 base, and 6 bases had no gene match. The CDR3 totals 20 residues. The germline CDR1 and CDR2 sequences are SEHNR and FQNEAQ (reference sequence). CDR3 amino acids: CASSLDPGLAGGSSYNEQFF. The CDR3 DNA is TGTGCCAGCAGCTTAGATCCGGGACTAGCGGGAGGGTCCTCCTACAATGAGCAGTTCTTC.

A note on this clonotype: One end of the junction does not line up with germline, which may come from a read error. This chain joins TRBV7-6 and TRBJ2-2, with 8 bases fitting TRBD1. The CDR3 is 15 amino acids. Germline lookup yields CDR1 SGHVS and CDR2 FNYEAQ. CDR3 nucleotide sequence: TGTGCCAGCAGCTTAGGACAGGGGAACGCCGGGGAGCTGTTTTTT. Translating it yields CASSLGQGNAGELFF.

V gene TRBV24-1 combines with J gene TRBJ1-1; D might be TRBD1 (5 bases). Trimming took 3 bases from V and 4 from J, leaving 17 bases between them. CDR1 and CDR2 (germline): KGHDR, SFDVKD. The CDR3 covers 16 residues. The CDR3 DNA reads TGTGCCACCAGTGATGGGACCGGAGTTTTGGGCACTGAAGCTTTCTTT. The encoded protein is CATSDGTGVLGTEAFF.

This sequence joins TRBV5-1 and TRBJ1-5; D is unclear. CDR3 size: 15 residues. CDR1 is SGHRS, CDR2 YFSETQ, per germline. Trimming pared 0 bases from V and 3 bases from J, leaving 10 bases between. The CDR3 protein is CASSLGPQDNQPQHF. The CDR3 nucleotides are TGCGCCAGCAGCTTGGGACCGCAAGACAATCAGCCCCAGCATTTT. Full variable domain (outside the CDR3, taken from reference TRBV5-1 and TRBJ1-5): KAGVTQTPRYLIKTRGQQVTLSCSPISGHRSVSWYQQTPGQGLQFLFEYFSETQRNKGNFPGRFSGRQFSNSRSEMNVSTLELGDSALYLCASSLGPQDNQPQHFGDGTRLSIL.

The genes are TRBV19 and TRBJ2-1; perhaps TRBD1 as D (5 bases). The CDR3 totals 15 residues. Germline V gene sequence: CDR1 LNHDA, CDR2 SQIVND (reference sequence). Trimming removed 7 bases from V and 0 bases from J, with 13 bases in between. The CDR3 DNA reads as TGTGCCAGTATTAAGGACATTGACTCCTACAATGAGCAGTTCTTC. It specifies CASIKDIDSYNEQFF. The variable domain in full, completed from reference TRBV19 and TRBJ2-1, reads DGGITQSPKYLFRKEGQNVTLSCEQNLNHDAMYWYRQDPGQGLRLIYYSQIVNDFQKGDIAEGYSVSREKKESFPLTVTSAQKNPTAFYLCASIKDIDSYNEQFFGPGTRLTVL.

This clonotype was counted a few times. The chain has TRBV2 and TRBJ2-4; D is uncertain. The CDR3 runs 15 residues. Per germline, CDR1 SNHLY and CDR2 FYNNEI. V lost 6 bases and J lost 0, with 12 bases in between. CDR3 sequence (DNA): TGTGCCAGCAGGGATAGTGGGCTAGCCAAAAACATTCAGTACTTC. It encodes CASRDSGLAKNIQYF.

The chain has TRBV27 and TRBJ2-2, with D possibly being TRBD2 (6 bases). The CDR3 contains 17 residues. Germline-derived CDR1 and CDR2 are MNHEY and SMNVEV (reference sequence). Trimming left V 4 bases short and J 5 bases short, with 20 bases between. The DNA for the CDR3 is TGTGCCAGCAGTTGGTTGCGGGAAGGGTTTAGGACCGGGGAGCTGTTTTTT. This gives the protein CASSWLREGFRTGELFF.

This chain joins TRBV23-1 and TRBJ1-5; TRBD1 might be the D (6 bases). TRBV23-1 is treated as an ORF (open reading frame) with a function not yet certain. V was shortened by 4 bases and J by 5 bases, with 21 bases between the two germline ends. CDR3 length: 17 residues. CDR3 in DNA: TGCGCCAGCAGTCCCAGTGGGGGCTGTCTTGGGGATCAGCCCCAGCATTTT. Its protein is CASSPSGGCLGDQPQHF.

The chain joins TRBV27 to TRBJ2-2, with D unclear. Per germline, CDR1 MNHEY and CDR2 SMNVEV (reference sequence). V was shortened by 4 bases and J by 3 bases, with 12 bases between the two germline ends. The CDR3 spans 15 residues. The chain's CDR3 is CASSWTGSYTGELFF. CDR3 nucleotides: TGTGCCAGCAGTTGGACGGGTTCCTACACCGGGGAGCTGTTTTTT.

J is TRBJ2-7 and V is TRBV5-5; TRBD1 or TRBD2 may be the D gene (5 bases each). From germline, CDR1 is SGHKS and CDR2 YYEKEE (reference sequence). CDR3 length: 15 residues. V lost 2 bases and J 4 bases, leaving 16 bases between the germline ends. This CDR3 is CASSFEGRGVYEQYF. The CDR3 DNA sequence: TGTGCCAGCAGCTTTGAGGGGAGAGGGGTATACGAGCAGTACTTC.